This T cell receptor (beta chain) emerged from a study of CXCR3-negative and CXCR3-positive naive CD8 T cells. Broader study findings: More hydrophobic TRB CDR3s were found in CXCR3-positive naive cells than in CXCR3-negative naive cells.

To note about this clonotype: As yet, its antigen is unknown.

This CDR3 contains 13 residues. CDR1 is DFQATT and CDR2 is SNEGSKA in the germline V gene (reference sequence). In preparing the TRB cDNA libraries, 5' RACE with UMI labels was used. TCRdb reanalyzed the 5' RACE reads, giving one entry per CDR3 protein sequence and no DNA. This sample's clone table lists approximately 65,000 distinct CDR3 sequences. The sequenced material came from naive CXCR3+ CD8+ T cells from blood. The subset is: CD45RO-CCR7+CD27+CD95- naive CD8+ T cells expressing CXCR3 (TNR3+). The chain recombines TRBV20-1 with TRBJ2-3; without DNA, the TCRdb call of TRBD2 cannot be checked. The receptor's source is a human donor in good health. Some clones in this sample may be carry-over from other donors' samples. The CDR3: CSATLVNTDTQYF.